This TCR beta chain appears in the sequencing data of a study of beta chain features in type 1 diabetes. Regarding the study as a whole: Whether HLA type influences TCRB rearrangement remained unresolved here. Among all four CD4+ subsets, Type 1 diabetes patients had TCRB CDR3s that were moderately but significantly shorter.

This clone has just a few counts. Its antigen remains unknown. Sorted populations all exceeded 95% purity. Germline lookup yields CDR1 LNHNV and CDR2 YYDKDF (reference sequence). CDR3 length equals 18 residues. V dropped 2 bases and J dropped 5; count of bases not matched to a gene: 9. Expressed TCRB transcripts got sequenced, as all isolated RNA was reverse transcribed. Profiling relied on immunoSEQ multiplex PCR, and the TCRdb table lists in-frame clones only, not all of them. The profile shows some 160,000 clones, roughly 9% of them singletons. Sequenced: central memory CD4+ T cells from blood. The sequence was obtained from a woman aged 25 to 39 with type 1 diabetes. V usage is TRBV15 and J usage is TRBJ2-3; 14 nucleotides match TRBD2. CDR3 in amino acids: CATSRLGLAGVGIDTQYF. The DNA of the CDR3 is TGTGCCACCAGCAGACTGGGACTAGCGGGAGTGGGTATAGATACGCAGTATTTT. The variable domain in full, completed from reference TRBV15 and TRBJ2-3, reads DAMVIQNPRYQVTQFGKPVTLSCSQTLNHNVMYWYQQKSSQAPKLLFHYYDKDFNNEADTPDNFQSRRPNTSFCFLDIRSPGLGDTAMYLCATSRLGLAGVGIDTQYFGPGTRLTVL.